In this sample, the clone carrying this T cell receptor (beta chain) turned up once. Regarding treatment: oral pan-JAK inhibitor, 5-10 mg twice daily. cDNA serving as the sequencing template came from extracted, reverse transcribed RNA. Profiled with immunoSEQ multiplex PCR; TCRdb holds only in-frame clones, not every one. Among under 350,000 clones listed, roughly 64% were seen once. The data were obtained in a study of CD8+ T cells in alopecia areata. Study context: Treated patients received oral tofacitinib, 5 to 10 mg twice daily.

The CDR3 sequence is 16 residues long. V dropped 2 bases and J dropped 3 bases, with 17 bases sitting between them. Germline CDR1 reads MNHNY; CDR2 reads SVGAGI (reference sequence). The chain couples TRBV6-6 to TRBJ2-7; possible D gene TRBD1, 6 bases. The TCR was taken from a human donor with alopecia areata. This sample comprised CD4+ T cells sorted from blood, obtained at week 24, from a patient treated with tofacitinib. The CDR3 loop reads CASSYLGQPSIYEQYF. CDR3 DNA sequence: TGTGCCAGCAGTTACCTTGGACAGCCCTCCATCTACGAGCAGTACTTC.